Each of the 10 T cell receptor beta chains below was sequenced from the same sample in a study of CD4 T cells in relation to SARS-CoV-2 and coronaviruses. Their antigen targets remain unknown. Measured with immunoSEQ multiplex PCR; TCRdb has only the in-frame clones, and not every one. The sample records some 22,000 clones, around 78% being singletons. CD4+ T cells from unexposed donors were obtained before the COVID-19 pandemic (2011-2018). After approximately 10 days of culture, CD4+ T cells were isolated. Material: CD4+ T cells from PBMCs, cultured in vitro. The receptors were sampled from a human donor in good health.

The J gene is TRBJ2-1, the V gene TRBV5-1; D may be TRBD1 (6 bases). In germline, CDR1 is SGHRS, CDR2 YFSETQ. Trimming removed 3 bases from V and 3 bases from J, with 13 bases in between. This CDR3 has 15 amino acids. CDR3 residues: CASSSGTFDYNEQFF. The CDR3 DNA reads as TGCGCCAGCAGCTCAGGGACATTTGACTACAATGAGCAGTTCTTC.

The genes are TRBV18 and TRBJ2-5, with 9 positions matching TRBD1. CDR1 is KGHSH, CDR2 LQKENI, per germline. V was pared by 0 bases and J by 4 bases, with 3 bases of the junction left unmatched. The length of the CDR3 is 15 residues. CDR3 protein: CASSPPTGGSETQYF. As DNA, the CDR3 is TGTGCCAGCTCACCACCAACAGGGGGCTCAGAGACCCAGTACTTC.

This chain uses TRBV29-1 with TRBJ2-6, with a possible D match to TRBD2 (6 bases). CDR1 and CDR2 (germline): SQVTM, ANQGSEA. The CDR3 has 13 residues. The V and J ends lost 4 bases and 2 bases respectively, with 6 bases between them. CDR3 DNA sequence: TGCAGCGTTGGCGGGACTGGGGCCAACGTCCTGACTTTC. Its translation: CSVGGTGANVLTF.

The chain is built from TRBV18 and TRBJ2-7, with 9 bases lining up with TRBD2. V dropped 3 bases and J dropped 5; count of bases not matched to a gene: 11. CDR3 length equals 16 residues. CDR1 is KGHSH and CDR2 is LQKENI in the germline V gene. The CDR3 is CASSPRPSGMVHEQYF. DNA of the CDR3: TGTGCCAGCTCACCGCGACCTAGCGGGATGGTCCACGAGCAGTACTTC.

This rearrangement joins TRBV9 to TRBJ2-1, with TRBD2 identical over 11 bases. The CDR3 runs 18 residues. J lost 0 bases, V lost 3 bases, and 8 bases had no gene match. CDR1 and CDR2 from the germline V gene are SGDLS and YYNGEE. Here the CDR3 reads CASSGRFSGRASYNEQFF. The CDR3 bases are TGTGCCAGCAGCGGCCGATTTAGCGGGAGGGCCTCCTACAATGAGCAGTTCTTC.

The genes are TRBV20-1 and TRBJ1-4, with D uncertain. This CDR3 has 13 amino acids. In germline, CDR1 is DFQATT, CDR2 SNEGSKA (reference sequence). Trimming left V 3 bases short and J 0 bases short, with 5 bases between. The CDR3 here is CSASGATNEKLFF. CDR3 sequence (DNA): TGCAGTGCTAGTGGAGCAACTAATGAAAAACTGTTTTTT.

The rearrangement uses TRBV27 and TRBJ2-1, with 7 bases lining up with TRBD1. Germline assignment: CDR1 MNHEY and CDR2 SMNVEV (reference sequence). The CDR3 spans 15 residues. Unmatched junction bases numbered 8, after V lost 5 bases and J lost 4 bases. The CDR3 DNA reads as TGTGCCAGCAGTCAGACAGGGCGAGAATACAATGAGCAGTTCTTC. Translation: CASSQTGREYNEQFF.

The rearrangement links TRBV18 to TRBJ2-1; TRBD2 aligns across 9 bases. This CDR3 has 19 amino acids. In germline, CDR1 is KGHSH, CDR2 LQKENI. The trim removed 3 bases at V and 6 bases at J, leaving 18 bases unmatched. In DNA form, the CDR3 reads TGTGCCAGCTCACCTGCTTACCACCGGGCGGGAGGGATCCTCAATGAGCAGTTCTTC. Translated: CASSPAYHRAGGILNEQFF. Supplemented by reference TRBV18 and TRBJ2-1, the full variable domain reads NAGVMQNPRHLVRRRGQEARLRCSPMKGHSHVYWYRQLPEEGLKFMVYLQKENIIDESGMPKERFSAEFPKEGPSILRIQQVVRGDSAAYFCASSPAYHRAGGILNEQFFGPGTRLTVL.

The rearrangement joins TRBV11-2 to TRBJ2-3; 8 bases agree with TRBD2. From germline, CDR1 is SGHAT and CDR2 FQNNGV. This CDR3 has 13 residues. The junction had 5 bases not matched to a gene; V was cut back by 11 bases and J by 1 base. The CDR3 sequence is CAGKTSGTDTQYF. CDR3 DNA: TGTGCCGGAAAGACTAGCGGCACAGATACGCAGTATTTT. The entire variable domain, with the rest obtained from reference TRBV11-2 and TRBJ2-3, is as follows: EAGVAQSPRYKIIEKRQSVAFWCNPISGHATLYWYQQILGQGPKLLIQFQNNGVVDDSQLPKDRFSAERLKGVDSTLKIQPAKLEDSAVYLCAGKTSGTDTQYFGPGTRLTVL.

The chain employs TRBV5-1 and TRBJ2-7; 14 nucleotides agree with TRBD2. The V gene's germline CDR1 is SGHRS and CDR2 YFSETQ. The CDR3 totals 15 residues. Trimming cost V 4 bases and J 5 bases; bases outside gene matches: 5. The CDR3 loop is CASSGTSGSFNEQYF. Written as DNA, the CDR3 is TGCGCCAGCAGCGGGACTAGCGGGAGTTTCAACGAGCAGTACTTC.